The 8 T cell receptor beta chains below come from one sample, sequenced in a study of T cells in Graves' hyperthyroidism and ophthalmopathy. Amplification yielded TCR beta CDR3 regions, with RNA transcripts as the source. The HTBI set primed first-round TCR CDR3 RT-PCR. TCRdb ran MiXCR on the multiplex PCR reads and lists one entry per CDR3 protein. Of 350,000 or so distinct CDR3 sequences listed, around a sixth are singletons. The material sequenced was blood. These receptors were obtained from a woman between 45 and 60 years old with Graves' hyperthyroidism.

At least ten counts were recorded for this clonotype. This rearrangement joins TRBV2 to TRBJ2-3; possible D gene TRBD2, 7 bases. From germline, CDR1 is SNHLY and CDR2 FYNNEI. This CDR3 is built from 15 residues. The V end was cut by 8 bases, the J end by 2 bases, with 17 bases between. CDR3 DNA: TGTGCCAGCGCCGGGGAGGGGGGGACCACAGATACGCAGTATTTT. Protein: CASAGEGGTTDTQYF.

This clonotype was recorded at least ten times. The V call is TRBV11-2, the J call TRBJ1-1; D perhaps matches TRBD1 (6 bases). The CDR3 spans 13 residues. The germline gives CDR1 SGHAT, CDR2 FQNNGV. Between the trimmed V and J ends, which lost 5 bases and 4 bases, there was a span of 11 bases. The CDR3 loop is CASSVEGGTEAFF. The CDR3 DNA reads as TGTGCCAGCAGCGTCGAAGGGGGCACTGAAGCTTTCTTT. Combining the CDR3 with reference TRBV11-2 and TRBJ1-1 gives the whole variable domain EAGVAQSPRYKIIEKRQSVAFWCNPISGHATLYWYQQILGQGPKLLIQFQNNGVVDDSQLPKDRFSAERLKGVDSTLKIQPAKLEDSAVYLCASSVEGGTEAFFGQGTRLTVV.

Notes on this clonotype: A read error may be the cause here, since a much bigger clone is one base away. V usage is TRBV2 and J usage is TRBJ1-1; D is unresolved. The CDR3 is 10 amino acids. Deletions cut 10 bases from V and 5 bases from J, with 8 bases between. Germline lookup yields CDR1 SNHLY and CDR2 FYNNEI. The chain's CDR3 is CATTETEAFF. The CDR3 nucleotides are TGTGCCACCACTGAGACTGAAGCTTTCTTT.

The genes are TRBV7-2 and TRBJ1-1, with D possibly TRBD1 on 5 matching bases. V dropped 0 bases and J dropped 0 bases, with 11 bases sitting between them. The CDR3 totals 16 residues. Germline CDR1 is SGHTA and CDR2 is FQGNSA. The DNA for the CDR3 is TGTGCCAGCAGCTTAGCAGCGGGACGGATGAACACTGAAGCTTTCTTT. This codes for CASSLAAGRMNTEAFF.

This clonotype has a count of ten or more. V is TRBV6-1 and J is TRBJ2-7; D perhaps matches TRBD2 (6 bases). Per the germline V gene, CDR1 is MNHNS and CDR2 is SASEGT. CDR3 length: 11 residues. V was trimmed by 7 bases and J by 5 bases, leaving 9 bases between them. CDR3 protein: CASTSGDEQYF. CDR3 sequence (DNA): TGTGCCAGCACATCGGGGGACGAGCAGTACTTC.

This clonotype was found a few times. The chain has TRBV6-2 or TRBV6-3 and TRBJ2-5; 14 bases are a match to TRBD2. The J segment lost 5 bases and the V segment lost 9 bases, leaving 5 bases of the junction unmatched. CDR3 length equals 14 residues. Germline V CDR1 and CDR2: MNHEY, SVGEGT. This CDR3 is CASHRLAGGETQYF. The CDR3 coding sequence is TGTGCCAGTCACCGACTAGCGGGGGGGGAGACCCAGTACTTC.

This clonotype was observed a handful of times. This sequence joins TRBV5-1 and TRBJ2-7; 9 bases map to TRBD2. Trimming removed 7 bases from V and 4 bases from J; junction bases left unmatched: 6. This CDR3 has 13 amino acids. Germline lookup yields CDR1 SGHRS and CDR2 YFSETQ. The CDR3 DNA is TGCGCCAGCCGGACTAGCGAATCTTACGAGCAGTACTTC. Residues: CASRTSESYEQYF.

This clonotype was detected once. The J gene is TRBJ2-3, the V gene TRBV5-5; unclear D gene. CDR1 is SGHKS, CDR2 YYEKEE, per germline (reference sequence). Trimming shortened V by 0 bases and J by 0 bases, and 5 bases separated the two germline ends. This CDR3 contains 14 residues. The CDR3 nucleotides read TGTGCCAGCAGCTTGGACTATAGCACAGATACGCAGTATTTT. Protein sequence: CASSLDYSTDTQYF. The entire variable domain, with the rest obtained from reference TRBV5-5 and TRBJ2-3, is as follows: DAGVTQSPTHLIKTRGQQVTLRCSPISGHKSVSWYQQVLGQGPQFIFQYYEKEERGRGNFPDRFSARQFPNYSSELNVNALLLGDSALYLCASSLDYSTDTQYFGPGTRLTVL.